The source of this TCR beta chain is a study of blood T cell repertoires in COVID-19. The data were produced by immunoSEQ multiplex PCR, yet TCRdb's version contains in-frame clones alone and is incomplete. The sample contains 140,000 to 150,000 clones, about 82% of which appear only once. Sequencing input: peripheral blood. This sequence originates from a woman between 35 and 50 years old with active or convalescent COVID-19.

CDR3 nucleotides: TGTGCCAGCAACCTACAGGGTTCTAATGAAAAACTGTTTTTT. Translation: CASNLQGSNEKLFF. The J gene is TRBJ1-4, the V gene TRBV2; tentatively, D is TRBD1 (6 bases). Germline V gene lookup returns CDR1 SNHLY and CDR2 FYNNEI. Trimming removed 7 bases from V and 3 bases from J, with 12 bases in between. The CDR3 is 14 amino acids.